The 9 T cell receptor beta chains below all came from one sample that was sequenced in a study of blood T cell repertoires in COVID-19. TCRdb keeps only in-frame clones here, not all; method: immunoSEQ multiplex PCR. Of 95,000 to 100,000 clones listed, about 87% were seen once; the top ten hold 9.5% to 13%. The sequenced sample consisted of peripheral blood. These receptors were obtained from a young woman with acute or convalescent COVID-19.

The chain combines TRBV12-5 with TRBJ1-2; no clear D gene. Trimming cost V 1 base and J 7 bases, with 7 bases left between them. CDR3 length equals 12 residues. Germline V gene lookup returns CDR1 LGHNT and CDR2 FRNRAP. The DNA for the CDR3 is TGTGCTAGTGGTTTGGGATCGCGTGGCTACACCTTC. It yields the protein CASGLGSRGYTF.

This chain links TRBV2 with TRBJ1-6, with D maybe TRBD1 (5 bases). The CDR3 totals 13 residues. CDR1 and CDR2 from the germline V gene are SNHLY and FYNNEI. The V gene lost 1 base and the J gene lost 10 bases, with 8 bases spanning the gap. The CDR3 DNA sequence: TGTGCCAGCAGTGAAGACAGGTACTCACCCCTCCACTTT. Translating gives CASSEDRYSPLHF.

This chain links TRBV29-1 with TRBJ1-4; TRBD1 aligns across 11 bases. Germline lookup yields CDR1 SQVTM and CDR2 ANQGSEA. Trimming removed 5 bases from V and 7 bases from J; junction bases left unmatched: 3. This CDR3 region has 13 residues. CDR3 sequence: CSVTGQGGEKLFF. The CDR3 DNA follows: TGCAGCGTTACGGGACAGGGGGGTGAAAAACTGTTTTTT.

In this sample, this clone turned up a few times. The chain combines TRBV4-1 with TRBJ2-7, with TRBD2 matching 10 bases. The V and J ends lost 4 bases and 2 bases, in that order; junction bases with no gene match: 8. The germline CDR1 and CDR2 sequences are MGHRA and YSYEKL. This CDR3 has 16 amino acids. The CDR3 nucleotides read TGCGCCAGCAGCCCGGGGACTAGCGCCAACCCCTACGAGCAGTACTTC. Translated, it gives CASSPGTSANPYEQYF.

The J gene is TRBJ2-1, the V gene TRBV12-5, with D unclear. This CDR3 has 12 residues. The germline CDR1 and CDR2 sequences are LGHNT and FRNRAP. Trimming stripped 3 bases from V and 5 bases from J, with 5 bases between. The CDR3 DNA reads TGTGCTAGTGGTTTAGTAGACAATGAGCAGTTCTTC. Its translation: CASGLVDNEQFF.

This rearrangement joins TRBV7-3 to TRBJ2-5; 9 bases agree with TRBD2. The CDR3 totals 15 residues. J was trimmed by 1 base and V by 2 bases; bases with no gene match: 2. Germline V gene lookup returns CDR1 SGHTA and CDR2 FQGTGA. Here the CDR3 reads CASSLAGGLQETQYF. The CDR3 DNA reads TGTGCCAGCAGCTTAGCGGGGGGGCTCCAAGAGACCCAGTACTTC. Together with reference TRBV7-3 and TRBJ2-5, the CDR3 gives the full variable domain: GAGVSQTPSNKVTEKGKYVELRCDPISGHTALYWYRQSLGQGPEFLIYFQGTGAADDSGLPNDRFFAVRPEGSVSTLKIQRTERGDSAVYLCASSLAGGLQETQYFGPGTRLLVL.

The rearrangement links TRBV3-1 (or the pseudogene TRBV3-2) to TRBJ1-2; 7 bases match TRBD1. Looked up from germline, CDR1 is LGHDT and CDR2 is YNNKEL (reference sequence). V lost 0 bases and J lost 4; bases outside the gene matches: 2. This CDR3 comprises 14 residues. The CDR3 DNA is TGTGCCAGCAGCCAAGAGACAGGGATCTATGGCTACACCTTC. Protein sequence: CASSQETGIYGYTF.

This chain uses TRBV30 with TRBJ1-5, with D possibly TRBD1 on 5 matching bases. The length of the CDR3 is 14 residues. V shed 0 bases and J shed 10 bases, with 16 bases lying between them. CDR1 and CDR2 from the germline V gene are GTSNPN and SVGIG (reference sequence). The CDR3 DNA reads TGTGCCTGGAGTGTTGGGGGGAAGTTTAAACCCCAGCATTTT. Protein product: CAWSVGGKFKPQHF.

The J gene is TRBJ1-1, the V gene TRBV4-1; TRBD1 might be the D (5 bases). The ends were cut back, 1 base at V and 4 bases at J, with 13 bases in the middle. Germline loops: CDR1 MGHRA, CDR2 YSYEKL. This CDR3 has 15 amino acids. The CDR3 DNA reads TGCGCCAGCAGCCAAGTCCCGGGGGTGGGCACTGAAGCTTTCTTT. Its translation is CASSQVPGVGTEAFF.